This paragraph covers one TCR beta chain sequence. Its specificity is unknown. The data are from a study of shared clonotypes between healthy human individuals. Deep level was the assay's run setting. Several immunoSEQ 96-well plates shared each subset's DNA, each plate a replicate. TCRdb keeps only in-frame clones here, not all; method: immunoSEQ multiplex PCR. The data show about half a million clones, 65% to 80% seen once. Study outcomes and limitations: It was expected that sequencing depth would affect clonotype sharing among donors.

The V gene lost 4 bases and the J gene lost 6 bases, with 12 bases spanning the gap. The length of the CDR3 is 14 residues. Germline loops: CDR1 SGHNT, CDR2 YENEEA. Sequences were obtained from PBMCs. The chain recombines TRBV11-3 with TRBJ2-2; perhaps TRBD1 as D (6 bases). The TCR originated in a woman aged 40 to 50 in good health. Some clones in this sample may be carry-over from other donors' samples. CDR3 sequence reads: CASSSIEGAGELFF. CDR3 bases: TGTGCCAGCAGCTCAATCGAGGGGGCCGGGGAGCTGTTTTTT. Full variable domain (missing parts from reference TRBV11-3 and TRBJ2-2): EAGVVQSPRYKIIEKKQPVAFWCNPISGHNTLYWYLQNLGQGPELLIRYENEEAVDDSQLPKDRFSAERLKGVDSTLKIQPAELGDSAVYLCASSSIEGAGELFFGEGSRLTVL.